Listed here are 28 T cell receptor beta chains from one sample, sequenced in a study of cytomegalovirus exposure and HLA in healthy donors. Both 60 Vbeta primers and 13 Jbeta primers went into the PCR. Sequencing was performed with immunoSEQ multiplex PCR; in TCRdb, only in-frame clones are kept and a portion is missing. The data show tens of thousands of clones, with just under 80% seen just once and approximately 3% held by the top ten. Input material: PBMCs. These receptors all stem from a woman aged 40 to 50 in good health and CMV-seronegative.

This rearrangement joins TRBV2 to TRBJ2-1, with 7 bases that match TRBD1. The V gene end was trimmed by 6 bases and the J gene end by 8 bases; junction bases not matched to a gene: 10. In germline, CDR1 is SNHLY, CDR2 FYNNEI. The CDR3 extends over 14 amino acids. The chain's CDR3 is CASRPGQALDEQFF. CDR3 DNA sequence: TGTGCCAGCAGACCAGGACAGGCACTGGATGAGCAGTTCTTC. Based on the CDR3 plus reference TRBV2 and TRBJ2-1, the full variable domain is EPEVTQTPSHQVTQMGQEVILRCVPISNHLYFYWYRQILGQKVEFLVSFYNNEISEKSEIFDDQFSVERPDGSNFTLKIRSTKLEDSAMYFCASRPGQALDEQFFGPGTRLTVL.

V usage is TRBV15 and J usage is TRBJ2-7; 7 bases are shared with TRBD2. From germline, CDR1 is LNHNV and CDR2 YYDKDF (reference sequence). The CDR3 runs to 14 residues. V lost 0 bases to trimming and J lost 3 bases; unmatched junction nucleotides: 2. The CDR3 loop reads CATSRDWGGYEQYF. The CDR3 DNA sequence: TGTGCCACCAGCAGAGATTGGGGGGGCTACGAGCAGTACTTC.

The chain couples TRBV6-1 to TRBJ2-2; 10 nucleotides match TRBD2. Germline loops: CDR1 MNHNS, CDR2 SASEGT. CDR3 size: 20 residues. Germline trimming cut 2 bases from V and 2 bases from J; bases unmatched to any gene: 14. The CDR3 DNA follows: TGTGCCAGCAGTGAACTACTAGCGGGACTATTGTTCCAAAACACCGGGGAGCTGTTTTTT. Translation gives CASSELLAGLLFQNTGELFF.

The chain uses TRBV11-3 and TRBJ2-3, with 9 positions matching TRBD1. V shed 5 bases and J 5 bases; nucleotides not matched to a gene: 17. The germline gives CDR1 SGHNT, CDR2 YENEEA. The CDR3 length is 18 residues. This CDR3 is CASSPTPGTGTRGDTQYF. CDR3 in DNA: TGTGCCAGCAGCCCAACCCCAGGGACAGGGACGAGGGGAGATACGCAGTATTTT.

V gene TRBV27 combines with J gene TRBJ2-3; D gene unclear. CDR1 is MNHEY and CDR2 is SMNVEV in the germline V gene (reference sequence). Deletions cut 7 bases from V and 1 base from J, with 6 bases between. This CDR3 region has 12 residues. CDR3 coding DNA: TGTGCCAGCACCTCGGGCACAGATACGCAGTATTTT. It translates to CASTSGTDTQYF.

The CDR3 bases are TGTGCCAGCAGTTTAGGTTTGGGACAGGGAAGTTGGAATGAGCAGTTCTTC. Translation gives CASSLGLGQGSWNEQFF. V gene TRBV27 combines with J gene TRBJ2-1; 9 bases match TRBD1. There are 17 residues in the CDR3. Germline CDR1 is MNHEY and CDR2 is SMNVEV (reference sequence). V shed 2 bases and J 7 bases; nucleotides not matched to a gene: 12.

The chain carries TRBV6-5 and TRBJ2-7, with 7 bases matching TRBD1. The V gene's germline CDR1 is MNHEY and CDR2 SVGAGI. The trim removed 6 bases at V and 3 bases at J, leaving 5 bases unmatched. The CDR3 spans 13 residues. This CDR3 is CASSRGQFYEQYF. The CDR3 DNA reads TGTGCCAGCAGCCGGGGACAGTTCTACGAGCAGTACTTC.

The chain carries TRBV7-2 and TRBJ1-3, with D unresolved. CDR1 is SGHTA, CDR2 FQGNSA, per germline. The CDR3 sequence is 16 residues long. With 1 base removed from V and 0 bases from J, the gap between germline ends came to 10 bases. This CDR3 reads CASSLGSVNSGNTIYF. In DNA, the CDR3 is TGTGCCAGCAGCTTAGGTTCGGTGAACTCTGGAAACACCATATATTTT. Filled out from reference TRBV7-2 and TRBJ1-3, the complete variable domain reads GAGVSQSPSNKVTEKGKDVELRCDPISGHTALYWYRQSLGQGLEFLIYFQGNSAPDKSGLPSDRFSAERTGGSVSTLTIQRTQQEDSAVYLCASSLGSVNSGNTIYFGEGSWLTVV.

The V gene is TRBV19, the J gene TRBJ2-1, with 16 bases aligning to TRBD2. V lost 7 bases and J lost 0; bases outside the gene matches: 6. Germline values: CDR1 LNHDA, CDR2 SQIVND (reference sequence). The CDR3 extends over 18 amino acids. The CDR3 DNA follows: TGTGCCAGTAACGCCGGGACTAGCGGGAGGGGCTCCTACAATGAGCAGTTCTTC. Protein sequence: CASNAGTSGRGSYNEQFF.

The sample holds a few counts of this clone. V gene TRBV7-8 combines with J gene TRBJ1-3; no definite D call. CDR1 and CDR2 from the germline V gene are SGHVS and FQNEAQ. Trimming left V 2 bases short and J 0 bases short, with 14 bases between. The CDR3 has 17 residues. CDR3 sequence (DNA): TGTGCCAGCAGCTTATTATACCAGCGCCTCTCTGGAAACACCATATATTTT. Protein product: CASSLLYQRLSGNTIYF.

The chain recombines TRBV7-6 with TRBJ2-7; a possible D gene is TRBD2 (5 bases). Germline V gene data show CDR1 as SGHVS and CDR2 as FNYEAQ. V lost 0 bases and J 7 bases, leaving 10 bases between the germline ends. The CDR3 consists of 13 residues. CDR3 bases: TGTGCCAGCAGCTTAGCGAACCGGGGAGAGCAGTACTTC. Translation: CASSLANRGEQYF.

J is TRBJ2-1 and V is TRBV7-2, with 10 positions matching TRBD2. The germline V gene encodes CDR1 SGHTA and CDR2 FQGNSA. The ends lost 10 bases at V and 7 bases at J; junction bases unmatched: 7. The length of the CDR3 is 13 residues. This CDR3 reads CATLAGGGNEQFF. Here the CDR3 DNA reads TGTGCCACATTAGCGGGAGGTGGGAATGAGCAGTTCTTC.

The chain is built from TRBV28 and TRBJ1-1; TRBD1 aligns across 7 bases. V lost 3 bases to trimming and J lost 7 bases; unmatched junction nucleotides: 14. CDR3 length equals 16 residues. Germline V CDR1 and CDR2: MDHEN, SYDVKM. The CDR3 nucleotides are TGTGCCAGCAGTTTTGGAGACAGGGCCCTTTCTAGTGAAGCTTTCTTT. The encoded protein is CASSFGDRALSSEAFF.

This clone was seen repeatedly, ten times or more. The genes are TRBV6-1 and TRBJ1-3; D is perhaps TRBD1 (5 bases). The length of the CDR3 is 15 residues. Trimming took off 1 base at V and 4 bases at J, with 11 bases between the two ends. Germline assignment: CDR1 MNHNS and CDR2 SASEGT. This CDR3 reads CASSEVGESGNTIYF. The CDR3 DNA sequence: TGTGCCAGCAGTGAAGTAGGGGAATCCGGAAACACCATATATTTT.

The gene calls are TRBV5-1 and TRBJ2-2, with TRBD2 matching over 10 bases. V shed 4 bases and J 8 bases; nucleotides not matched to a gene: 14. The CDR3 spans 17 residues. Germline CDR1 reads SGHRS; CDR2 reads YFSETQ. CDR3 coding DNA: TGCGCCAGCAGCGAGTATAGTCTAGCGGGAGTCGCTGGGGAGCTGTTTTTT. Translated: CASSEYSLAGVAGELFF.

The V and J genes are TRBV6-1 and TRBJ2-7, with D possibly matching TRBD1 (6 bases). The V and J ends lost 7 bases and 5 bases respectively, with 15 bases between them. Germline V lookup: CDR1 MNHNS, CDR2 SASEGT. CDR3 length: 13 amino acids. The DNA for the CDR3 is TGTGCCAGCATCCCGGACAGTTTCAACGAGCAGTACTTC. As protein: CASIPDSFNEQYF.

This clone has more than one count but fewer than ten. V usage is TRBV5-1 and J usage is TRBJ2-5; D gene ambiguous. Trimming removed 4 bases at V and 4 bases at J, with 11 bases between. The CDR3 has 13 amino acids. CDR1 is SGHRS and CDR2 is YFSETQ in the germline V gene. CDR3 coding DNA: TGCGCCAGCAGCCCCGCCGGTGGAGAGACCCAGTACTTC. It codes for CASSPAGGETQYF.

DNA of the CDR3: TGTGCCAGCAGCCCGGGACTAAGGGGACGAGGCTACACCTTC. The encoded protein is CASSPGLRGRGYTF. The chain has TRBV7-2 and TRBJ1-2, with a tentative D call TRBD1 (5 bases). CDR3 size: 14 residues. Per germline, CDR1 SGHTA and CDR2 FQGNSA. The V end was cut by 5 bases, the J end by 8 bases, with 18 bases between.

The sample holds a few counts of this clone. The genes are TRBV5-6 and TRBJ1-5; tentative D call: TRBD1 (5 bases). The ends were cut back, 4 bases at V and 0 bases at J, with 14 bases in the middle. Germline CDR1 reads SGHDT; CDR2 reads YYEEEE. The CDR3 contains 16 residues. CDR3 sequence (DNA): TGTGCCAGCAGCCAATATCGACAGATTAGCAATCAGCCCCAGCATTTT. It encodes CASSQYRQISNQPQHF.

J is TRBJ1-5 and V is TRBV7-9; D not certain. The CDR3 covers 14 residues. V was cut by 1 base and J by 3 bases, with 7 bases left in between. Germline CDR1 SEHNR, CDR2 FQNEAQ (reference sequence). CDR3 bases: TGTGCCAGCAGCTTAGAAGGACTCAATCAGCCCCAGCATTTT. Amino acid sequence: CASSLEGLNQPQHF.

The chain couples TRBV5-1 to TRBJ1-1; D is undetermined. The germline CDR1 and CDR2 sequences are SGHRS and YFSETQ. V was clipped by 3 bases and J by 1 base, with 7 bases between them. The length of the CDR3 is 13 residues. CDR3 residues: CASSSDTNTEAFF. The CDR3 nucleotides read TGCGCCAGCAGCTCTGACACGAACACTGAAGCTTTCTTT.

The V and J genes are TRBV28 and TRBJ2-5, with 9 nucleotides matching TRBD1. V shed 6 bases, J shed 5 bases, and the junction held 7 bases outside the gene matches. The CDR3 spans 14 residues. Germline V gene lookup returns CDR1 MDHEN and CDR2 SYDVKM. CDR3 loop: CASRLQGAGETQYF. CDR3 coding DNA: TGTGCCAGCAGACTACAGGGGGCAGGGGAGACCCAGTACTTC.

The table lists this clone with a few counts. The genes are TRBV4-3 and TRBJ2-6; 7 bases line up with TRBD1. With 1 base clipped from V and 0 bases from J, the junction kept 12 bases outside the gene matches. Germline loops: CDR1 LGHNA, CDR2 YSLEER. The length of the CDR3 is 20 residues. The CDR3 sequence is CASSQVTPGQIFSGANVLTF. The CDR3 DNA reads TGCGCCAGCAGCCAAGTCACACCGGGACAGATCTTCTCTGGGGCCAACGTCCTGACTTTC.

The gene calls are TRBV6-5 and TRBJ1-2, with 10 bases fitting TRBD1. CDR1 and CDR2 (germline): MNHEY, SVGAGI. The V gene end was trimmed by 6 bases and the J gene end by 8 bases; junction bases not matched to a gene: 9. CDR3 size: 14 residues. CDR3 sequence reads: CASSLTGGVWGYTF. The CDR3 coding sequence is TGTGCCAGCAGCTTGACAGGGGGCGTGTGGGGCTACACCTTC.

This clone was recorded only once. The rearrangement joins TRBV7-8 to TRBJ1-1; the D is unclear. The CDR3 contains 14 residues. Trimming pared 7 bases from V and 3 bases from J, leaving 15 bases between. Germline values: CDR1 SGHVS, CDR2 FQNEAQ. The CDR3 bases are TGTGCCAGCACCGGTGTTTGGGGAGACACTGAAGCTTTCTTT. It translates to CASTGVWGDTEAFF.

The gene calls are TRBV11-3 and TRBJ2-1, with 9 bases that match TRBD2. The junction had 4 bases not matched to a gene; V was cut back by 3 bases and J by 4 bases. The CDR3 totals 15 residues. The germline V gene has CDR1 SGHNT and CDR2 YENEEA. The CDR3 DNA is TGTGCCAGCAGCTTTAACCTAGCGGGATACAATGAGCAGTTCTTC. As protein: CASSFNLAGYNEQFF.

This chain joins TRBV2 and TRBJ2-6; the D is unclear. CDR1 is SNHLY, CDR2 FYNNEI, per germline. The length of the CDR3 is 14 residues. V was cut by 4 bases and J by 0 bases, with 4 bases left in between. This CDR3 reads CASSGYSGANVLTF. The CDR3 coding sequence is TGTGCCAGCAGTGGTTACTCTGGGGCCAACGTCCTGACTTTC.

The chain uses TRBV19 and TRBJ1-4; no firm D call. The CDR3 is 15 residues long. V shed 1 base and J shed 0 bases, with 6 bases lying between them. Germline CDR1 reads LNHDA; CDR2 reads SQIVND (reference sequence). The CDR3 region is CASSIVAATNEKLFF. As DNA, the CDR3 is TGTGCCAGTAGTATAGTGGCCGCAACTAATGAAAAACTGTTTTTT. Using reference TRBV19 and TRBJ1-4 for the parts outside the CDR3, the full variable domain is DGGITQSPKYLFRKEGQNVTLSCEQNLNHDAMYWYRQDPGQGLRLIYYSQIVNDFQKGDIAEGYSVSREKKESFPLTVTSAQKNPTAFYLCASSIVAATNEKLFFGSGTQLSVL.